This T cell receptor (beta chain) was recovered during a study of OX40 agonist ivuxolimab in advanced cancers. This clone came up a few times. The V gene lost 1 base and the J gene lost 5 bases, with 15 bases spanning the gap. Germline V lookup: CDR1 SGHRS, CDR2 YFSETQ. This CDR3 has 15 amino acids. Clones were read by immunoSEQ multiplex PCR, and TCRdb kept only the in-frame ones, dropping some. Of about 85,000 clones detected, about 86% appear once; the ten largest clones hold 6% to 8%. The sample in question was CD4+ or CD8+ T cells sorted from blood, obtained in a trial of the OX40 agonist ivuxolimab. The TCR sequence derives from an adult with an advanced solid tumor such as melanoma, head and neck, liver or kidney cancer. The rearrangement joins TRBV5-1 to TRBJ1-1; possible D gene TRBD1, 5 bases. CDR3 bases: TGCGCCAGCAGCTTGATCCCCAGGGAGGATACTGAAGCTTTCTTT. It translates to CASSLIPREDTEAFF.